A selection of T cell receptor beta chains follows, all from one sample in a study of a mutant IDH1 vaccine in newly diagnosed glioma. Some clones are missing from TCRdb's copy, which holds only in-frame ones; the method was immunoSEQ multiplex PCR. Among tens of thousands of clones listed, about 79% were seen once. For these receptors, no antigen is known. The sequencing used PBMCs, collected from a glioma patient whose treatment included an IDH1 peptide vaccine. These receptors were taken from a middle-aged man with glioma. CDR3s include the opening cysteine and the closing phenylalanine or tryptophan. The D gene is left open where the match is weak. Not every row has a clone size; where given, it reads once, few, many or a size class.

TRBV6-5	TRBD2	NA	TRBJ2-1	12	CASSSGSDEQFF	TGTGCCAGCAGCAGCGGGAGCGACGAGCAGTTCTTC
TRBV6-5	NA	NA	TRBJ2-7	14	CASSYGRVDYEQYF	TGTGCCAGCAGCTACGGCAGGGTTGACTACGAGCAGTACTTC
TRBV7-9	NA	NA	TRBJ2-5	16	CASSLARGARGVTQYF	TGTGCCAGCAGCTTAGCGCGCGGGGCCCGGGGAGTGACCCAGTACTTC
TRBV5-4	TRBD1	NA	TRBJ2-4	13	CASSLDRGDIQYF	TGTGCCAGCAGCTTGGACAGGGGGGACATTCAGTACTTC
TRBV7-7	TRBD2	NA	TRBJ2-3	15	CASSLGLADTDTQYF	TGTGCCAGCAGCTTAGGGCTAGCGGATACAGATACGCAGTATTTT
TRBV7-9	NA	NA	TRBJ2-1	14	CASSTRLGYNEQFF	TGTGCCAGCAGCACCCGACTGGGGTACAATGAGCAGTTCTTC
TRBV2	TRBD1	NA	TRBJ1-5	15	CASSPTGEGNQPQHF	TGTGCCAGCAGTCCCACAGGGGAGGGGAATCAGCCCCAGCATTTT
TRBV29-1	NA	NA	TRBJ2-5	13	CSAATGTDETQYF	TGCAGCGCCGCCACAGGGACCGATGAGACCCAGTACTTC
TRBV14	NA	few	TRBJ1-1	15	CASSPSLQRQIEAFF	TGTGCCAGCAGCCCCTCCCTTCAGAGACAGATTGAAGCTTTCTTT
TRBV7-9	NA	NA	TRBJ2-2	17	CASRRGRQFGNTGELFF	TGTGCCAGCAGAAGGGGACGGCAGTTTGGTAACACCGGGGAGCTGTTTTTT
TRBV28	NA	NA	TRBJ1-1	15	CASSVQAGTRFEAFF	TGTGCCAGCAGTGTACAGGCGGGCACCCGCTTTGAAGCTTTCTTT
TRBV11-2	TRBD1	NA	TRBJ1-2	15	CASSQGGQGANGYTF	TGTGCCAGCAGCCAAGGTGGACAGGGGGCTAATGGCTACACCTTC
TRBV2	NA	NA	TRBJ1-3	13	CASKASSGNTIYF	TGTGCCAGCAAAGCGAGCTCTGGAAACACCATATATTTT
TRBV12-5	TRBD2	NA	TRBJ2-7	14	CASGLVSGAYEQYF	TGTGCTAGTGGTTTGGTAAGCGGGGCCTACGAGCAGTACTTC
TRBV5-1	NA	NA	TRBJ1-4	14	CASSPEVGERKLFF	TGCGCCAGCAGCCCGGAGGTGGGAGAACGGAAACTGTTTTTT
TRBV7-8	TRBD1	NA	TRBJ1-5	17	CASSRLTGGYSNQPQHF	TGTGCCAGCAGCCGACTGACAGGGGGCTATAGCAATCAGCCCCAGCATTTT
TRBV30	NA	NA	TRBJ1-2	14	CAWSPDSGIYGYTF	TGTGCCTGGAGTCCCGACAGTGGAATCTATGGCTACACCTTC
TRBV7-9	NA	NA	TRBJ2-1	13	CASSLDRNNEQFF	TGTGCCAGCAGCCTAGACAGGAACAATGAGCAGTTCTTC
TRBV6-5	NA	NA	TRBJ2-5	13	CASSLGLAETQYF	TGTGCCAGCAGTTTGGGGCTGGCAGAGACCCAGTACTTC
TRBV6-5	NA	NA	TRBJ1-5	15	CASSYSVGSNQPQHF	TGTGCCAGCAGTTACTCAGTCGGAAGCAATCAGCCCCAGCATTTT
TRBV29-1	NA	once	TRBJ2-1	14	CSVEEVTNHNEQFF	TGCAGCGTTGAAGAGGTGACCAATCACAATGAGCAGTTCTTC
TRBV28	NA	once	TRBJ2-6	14	CASTPDRLFYVLTF	TGTGCCAGCACCCCGGATCGACTTTTTTACGTCCTGACTTTC